Following are 21 T cell receptor beta chains from one sample sequenced in a study of identical twins. TCRdb itself ran the 5' RACE reads through MiXCR, one entry per CDR3 protein. The profile shows hundreds of thousands of distinct CDR3 sequences, 15% to 20% of them singletons. The sample also formed part of further work on T cells expressing NK-cell markers.

The sample taken for sequencing was PBMCs. The receptors were sampled from a woman aged 18-29 years in good health.

This clonotype was observed a handful of times. V usage is TRBV20-1 and J usage is TRBJ2-1; TRBD2 aligns across 10 bases. The V gene end was trimmed by 5 bases and the J gene end by 3 bases; junction bases not matched to a gene: 10. From germline, CDR1 is DFQATT and CDR2 SNEGSKA (reference sequence). The CDR3 contains 16 residues. In nucleotides, the CDR3 is TGCAGTGCTCCCCCCCAGCTAGCGGGGGTCTACAATGAGCAGTTCTTC. Translation gives CSAPPQLAGVYNEQFF.

The chain carries TRBV12-3 or TRBV12-4 and TRBJ2-2; no definite D call. This CDR3 has 13 amino acids. V lost 5 bases and J lost 3, with 7 bases in between. CDR3: CASSNHYTGELFF. The CDR3 bases are TGTGCCAGCAGTAACCATTACACCGGGGAGCTGTTTTTT.

This clonotype was seen ten or more times. This chain uses TRBV6-1 with TRBJ1-1; 8 bases agree with TRBD1. The CDR3 runs 15 residues. CDR1 is MNHNS, CDR2 SASEGT, per germline. V lost 5 bases and J lost 4; bases outside the gene matches: 9. CDR3 protein: CASSPSGGGSTEAFF. For the CDR3, the DNA is TGTGCCAGCAGTCCGTCAGGGGGCGGAAGCACTGAAGCTTTCTTT.

The chain joins TRBV7-9 to TRBJ2-1; TRBD2 matches 9 bases. CDR1 and CDR2 (germline): SEHNR, FQNEAQ (reference sequence). The CDR3 runs to 15 residues. Trimming cost V 3 bases and J 6 bases; bases outside gene matches: 6. The CDR3 sequence: CASSFLAGAPNEQFF. For the CDR3, the DNA is TGTGCCAGCAGCTTTTTAGCGGGAGCCCCCAATGAGCAGTTCTTC.

V and J are TRBV5-6 and TRBJ2-2; D remains unclear. The CDR3 is 12 amino acids. The germline V and J ends were trimmed by 3 bases and 8 bases, with 8 bases remaining between them. Germline loops: CDR1 SGHDT, CDR2 YYEEEE. This CDR3 reads CASSYDSGELFF. Written as DNA, the CDR3 is TGTGCCAGCAGCTACGATTCGGGGGAGCTGTTTTTT.

This chain connects TRBV6-2 or TRBV6-3 to TRBJ2-7, with unresolved D. With 1 base removed from V and 5 bases from J, the gap between germline ends came to 15 bases. Per the germline V gene, CDR1 is MNHEY and CDR2 is SVGEGT. The length of the CDR3 is 15 residues. CDR3 sequence (DNA): TGTGCCAGCAGTTACTTTGGATCCCTTCCCAACGAGCAGTACTTC. Amino acid sequence: CASSYFGSLPNEQYF.

This clonotype occurred a few times. V and J are TRBV20-1 and TRBJ2-7, with D perhaps assigned TRBD1 or TRBD2 (6 bases each). This CDR3 is built from 15 residues. Trimming took 3 bases from V and 6 from J, leaving 21 bases between them. Germline V gives CDR1 DFQATT, CDR2 SNEGSKA (reference sequence). The CDR3 DNA is TGCAGTGCTAGGGAGATGGGGGGCCCTCTTCGCGAGCAGTACTTC. This gives the protein CSAREMGGPLREQYF.

This clonotype was picked up a small number of times. V and J are TRBV7-6 and TRBJ1-5; D is perhaps TRBD1 (6 bases). From germline, CDR1 is SGHVS and CDR2 FNYEAQ. V shed 6 bases and J shed 4 bases, with 19 bases lying between them. There are 16 residues in the CDR3. The CDR3 spells CASSLEPGARNQPQHF. CDR3 nucleotides: TGTGCCAGCAGTCTAGAGCCGGGGGCCCGTAATCAGCCCCAGCATTTT.

The CDR3 DNA sequence: TGTGCCAGCAGCCCCCGTCAGGGGGCGGGTACGCAGTATTTT. Protein product: CASSPRQGAGTQYF. The rearrangement joins TRBV5-5 to TRBJ2-3, with 8 bases identical to TRBD1. The germline CDR1 and CDR2 sequences are SGHKS and YYEKEE (reference sequence). With V trimmed by 4 bases and J by 8 bases, 9 bases remained unmatched. This CDR3 spans 14 amino acids.

The chain couples TRBV12-3 or TRBV12-4 to TRBJ2-1; 8 nucleotides align to TRBD2. The CDR3 is 15 amino acids. The trim removed 6 bases at V and 4 bases at J, leaving 8 bases unmatched. CDR3 nucleotides: TGTGCCAGCAGCCCCCCGGGAGGGCCTTACAATGAGCAGTTCTTC. Translating it yields CASSPPGGPYNEQFF.

This sequence joins TRBV29-1 and TRBJ2-3; D unclear. The CDR3 covers 12 residues. Per the germline V gene, CDR1 is SQVTM and CDR2 is ANQGSEA. V was pared by 4 bases and J by 2 bases, with 7 bases between. In DNA form, the CDR3 reads TGCAGCGTTGTCTTGTACACAGATACGCAGTATTTT. Protein sequence: CSVVLYTDTQYF.

The sample holds many counts of this clonotype. The V and J genes are TRBV6-1 and TRBJ2-1; the D is unclear. Trimming stripped 5 bases from V and 0 bases from J, with 17 bases between. The germline V gene encodes CDR1 MNHNS and CDR2 SASEGT. The CDR3 is 17 residues long. The CDR3 DNA reads TGTGCCAGCAGTCCTATCGTGACCGTAAGCTCCTACAATGAGCAGTTCTTC. As protein: CASSPIVTVSSYNEQFF.

The rearrangement uses TRBV6-1 and TRBJ2-1; 15 positions agree with TRBD2. With 8 bases clipped from V and 4 bases from J, the junction kept 12 bases outside the gene matches. The CDR3 sequence is 18 residues long. CDR1 and CDR2 (germline): MNHNS, SASEGT. As DNA, the CDR3 is TGTGCCAGCCTGGGACTAGCGGGGGGCATTTCTGGGTACAATGAGCAGTTCTTC. It encodes CASLGLAGGISGYNEQFF.

A few counts support this clonotype. This chain links TRBV5-1 with TRBJ1-1; a possible D gene is TRBD1 (5 bases). V lost 1 base and J 0 bases, leaving 10 bases between the germline ends. Germline V gives CDR1 SGHRS, CDR2 YFSETQ. This CDR3 is built from 15 residues. DNA for the CDR3: TGCGCCAGCAGCTTGTTAGGGGAGATGAACACTGAAGCTTTCTTT. Encoded protein: CASSLLGEMNTEAFF. Complete variable domain (other parts from reference TRBV5-1 and TRBJ1-1): KAGVTQTPRYLIKTRGQQVTLSCSPISGHRSVSWYQQTPGQGLQFLFEYFSETQRNKGNFPGRFSGRQFSNSRSEMNVSTLELGDSALYLCASSLLGEMNTEAFFGQGTRLTVV.

This rearrangement joins TRBV28 to TRBJ2-3; D call uncertain. V shed 7 bases and J shed 6 bases, with 17 bases lying between them. Germline V CDR1 and CDR2: MDHEN, SYDVKM. This CDR3 is 14 amino acids long. CDR3 residues: CASTPGPSGDTQYF. Here the CDR3 DNA reads TGTGCCAGCACCCCCGGGCCTTCCGGCGATACGCAGTATTTT.

This clonotype was seen a few times. Here the CDR3 DNA reads TGCAGTGCTAACCTCGGACAGGCGAACACTGAAGCTTTCTTT. Residues: CSANLGQANTEAFF. J is TRBJ1-1 and V is TRBV20-1; 7 positions agree with TRBD1. J was trimmed by 1 base and V by 4 bases; bases with no gene match: 6. Germline V gene lookup returns CDR1 DFQATT and CDR2 SNEGSKA (reference sequence). The CDR3 length is 14 residues.

The chain couples TRBV10-3 to TRBJ2-3, with D unclear. Deletions cut 5 bases from V and 3 bases from J, with 15 bases between. CDR1 ENHRY and CDR2 SYGVKD come from the germline V gene. The CDR3 totals 15 residues. The CDR3 protein is CAISTIGWITDTQYF. The DNA for the CDR3 is TGTGCCATCAGTACTATCGGGTGGATTACAGATACGCAGTATTTT.

Comments on this clonotype: Just one base apart from a much larger clone, this may be a read error. V usage is TRBV28 and J usage is TRBJ2-1; 10 bases match TRBD2. The CDR3 is made up of 14 amino acids. CDR1 MDHEN and CDR2 SYDVKM come from the germline V gene. V lost 5 bases to trimming and J lost 6 bases; unmatched junction nucleotides: 4. The CDR3 region has the DNA TGTGCCAGCAGTCCGAGCGGGAGGGCCAATGAGCAGTTCTTC. This gives the protein CASSPSGRANEQFF.

The chain combines TRBV10-3 with TRBJ2-1, with TRBD2 as a possible D gene (5 bases). This CDR3 has 13 amino acids. Germline CDR1 ENHRY, CDR2 SYGVKD. V lost 3 bases to trimming and J lost 9 bases, with 12 bases between them. CDR3 coding DNA: TGTGCCATCAGTGAACGAGAGGGAGCTGAGCAGTTCTTC. Protein sequence: CAISEREGAEQFF.

This clonotype was counted between two and nine times. V is TRBV24-1 and J is TRBJ2-1; 7 bases fit TRBD1. Losses at the gene ends were 5 bases for V and 7 bases for J; bases not matched to a gene: 10. Germline loops: CDR1 KGHDR, CDR2 SFDVKD. CDR3 length equals 15 residues. The CDR3 spells CATSGGDRDANEQFF. For the CDR3, the DNA is TGTGCCACCAGTGGCGGAGACAGGGATGCAAATGAGCAGTTCTTC.

This clonotype was observed a few times. This sequence joins TRBV10-3 and TRBJ2-7; maybe TRBD1 (5 bases). Germline V CDR1 and CDR2: ENHRY, SYGVKD. The CDR3 runs 15 residues. Trimming removed 2 bases at V and 2 bases at J, with 13 bases between. The CDR3 protein is CAISEGAATPYEQYF. The DNA for the CDR3 is TGTGCCATCAGTGAGGGGGCAGCCACCCCCTACGAGCAGTACTTC.